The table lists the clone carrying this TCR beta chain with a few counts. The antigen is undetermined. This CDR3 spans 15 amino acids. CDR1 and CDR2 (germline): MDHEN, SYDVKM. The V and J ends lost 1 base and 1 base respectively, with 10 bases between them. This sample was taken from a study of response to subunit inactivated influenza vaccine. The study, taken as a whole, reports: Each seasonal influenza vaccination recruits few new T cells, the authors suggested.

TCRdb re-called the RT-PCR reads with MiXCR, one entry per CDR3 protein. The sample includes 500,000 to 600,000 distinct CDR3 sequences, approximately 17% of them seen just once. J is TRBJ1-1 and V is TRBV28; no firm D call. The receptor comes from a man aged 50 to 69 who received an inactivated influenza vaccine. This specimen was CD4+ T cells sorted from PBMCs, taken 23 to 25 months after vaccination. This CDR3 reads CASSLLSVGNTEAFF. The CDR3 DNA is TGTGCCAGCAGTTTATTGAGTGTGGGGAACACTGAAGCTTTCTTT.